The 25 T cell receptor beta chains in this list originate from one sample, sequenced in a study of CD8 T cells in Susac syndrome. With random hexamers, reverse transcription was performed on about 0.45 to 1 ug of RNA. TCRdb reprocessed the immunoSEQ multiplex PCR reads via MiXCR and lists one record per CDR3 protein. The table lists about 180,000 distinct CDR3 sequences, almost 96% of them singletons. The sequenced material came from CD4+ T cells from PBMCs. The receptors stem from a human donor with multiple sclerosis.

The rearrangement links TRBV3-1 to TRBJ1-6; D perhaps matches TRBD1 (5 bases). There are 14 residues in the CDR3. The germline V and J ends were trimmed by 3 bases and 7 bases, with 10 bases remaining between them. Per the germline V gene, CDR1 is LGHDT and CDR2 is YNNKEL (reference sequence). The CDR3 protein is CASSQGGQNSPLHF. As DNA, the CDR3 is TGTGCCAGCAGCCAGGGAGGACAAAATTCACCCCTCCACTTT.

This rearrangement joins TRBV20-1 to TRBJ2-1; the match to TRBD1 covers 8 bases. Germline CDR1 and CDR2: DFQATT and SNEGSKA (reference sequence). Trimming at V came to 6 bases and at J to 3 bases, leaving 16 bases not matched to a gene. The CDR3 is made up of 17 amino acids. CDR3 sequence (DNA): TGCAGTGCCGAAGACAGAGACAGGGGCTGGGGCTACAATGAGCAGTTCTTC. It codes for CSAEDRDRGWGYNEQFF.

On this clonotype itself: A read error may account for a junction end that differs from germline. V and J are TRBV20-1 and TRBJ2-1; 11 positions agree with TRBD2. The germline V gene has CDR1 DFQATT and CDR2 SNEGSKA (reference sequence). This CDR3 has 13 amino acids. This CDR3 is CSVRLAGNNEQFF. The DNA of the CDR3 is TGCAGTGTTAGACTAGCGGGGAACAATGAGCAGTTCTTC.

The chain links TRBV3-1 to TRBJ2-3; 10 bases map to TRBD1. CDR3 length: 15 residues. V gave up 3 bases and J gave up 4 bases; unmatched junction bases: 4. Germline-derived CDR1 and CDR2 are LGHDT and YNNKEL (reference sequence). CDR3 protein: CASSQGTGDPDTQYF. In DNA form, the CDR3 reads TGTGCCAGCAGCCAGGGGACAGGGGACCCAGATACGCAGTATTTT.

The rearrangement links TRBV11-3 to TRBJ2-5; D tentatively fits TRBD1 or TRBD2 (6 bases each). The CDR3 runs to 15 residues. The ends were cut back, 2 bases at V and 1 base at J, with 11 bases in the middle. Looked up from germline, CDR1 is SGHNT and CDR2 is YENEEA. In DNA form, the CDR3 reads TGTGCCAGCAGCTTAATAGGGGGGTTCCAAGAGACCCAGTACTTC. It is translated as CASSLIGGFQETQYF.

This chain connects TRBV4-2 to TRBJ2-1, with 12 bases matching TRBD2. The germline gives CDR1 LGHNA, CDR2 YNFKEQ. There are 14 residues in the CDR3. The V and J ends lost 3 bases and 6 bases, in that order; junction bases with no gene match: 0. The CDR3 loop is CASSQGLAGNEQFF. For the CDR3, the DNA is TGTGCCAGCAGCCAGGGACTAGCGGGCAATGAGCAGTTCTTC.

The chain uses TRBV29-1 and TRBJ1-2, with 10 bases aligning to TRBD1. The CDR3 is 13 residues long. Germline loops: CDR1 SQVTM, CDR2 ANQGSEA. V lost 7 bases and J lost 3; bases outside the gene matches: 5. The CDR3 DNA reads TGCAGCGCCGGGACAGGGGTGGACTATGGCTACACCTTC. As protein: CSAGTGVDYGYTF.

The chain couples TRBV4-1 to TRBJ2-7, with TRBD2 matching over 10 bases. Germline-derived CDR1 and CDR2 are MGHRA and YSYEKL. The CDR3 totals 17 residues. Trimming took 0 bases from V and 2 from J; bases not matched to a gene: 7. CDR3 DNA sequence: TGCGCCAGCAGCCAAGACCCTGCCGGGACTAGCGCCTACGAGCAGTACTTC. The encoded protein is CASSQDPAGTSAYEQYF.

J is TRBJ1-1 and V is TRBV29-1; D unclear. The CDR3 consists of 12 residues. CDR1 is SQVTM and CDR2 is ANQGSEA in the germline V gene. Deletions cut 1 base from V and 5 bases from J, with 8 bases between. The CDR3 is CSVEAGRTEAFF. The CDR3 DNA follows: TGCAGCGTTGAAGCGGGTCGGACTGAAGCTTTCTTT.

This chain joins TRBV5-1 and TRBJ2-7; D perhaps matches TRBD1 (5 bases). Germline V CDR1 and CDR2: SGHRS, YFSETQ. The CDR3 sequence is 14 residues long. Trimming left V 0 bases short and J 4 bases short, with 11 bases between. Here the CDR3 reads CASSLAGQDYEQYF. The CDR3 region has the DNA TGCGCCAGCAGCTTGGCCGGACAAGATTACGAGCAGTACTTC.

The chain links TRBV18 to TRBJ2-5; D is ambiguous. CDR1 is KGHSH and CDR2 is LQKENI in the germline V gene. CDR3 length: 14 amino acids. Trimming left V 3 bases short and J 5 bases short, with 13 bases between. The CDR3 here is CASSPAPSTETQYF. CDR3 in DNA: TGTGCCAGCTCACCTGCCCCTTCAACGGAGACCCAGTACTTC.

This sequence joins TRBV7-2 and TRBJ1-1; D is possibly TRBD1 (6 bases). The V gene lost 5 bases and the J gene lost 7 bases, with 14 bases spanning the gap. The CDR3 length is 13 residues. Per the germline V gene, CDR1 is SGHTA and CDR2 is FQGNSA. The DNA for the CDR3 is TGTGCCAGCAGCCTTGACAGGACCTTTGAAGCTTTCTTT. This encodes CASSLDRTFEAFF. The full variable domain, completed using reference TRBV7-2 and TRBJ1-1, is GAGVSQSPSNKVTEKGKDVELRCDPISGHTALYWYRQSLGQGLEFLIYFQGNSAPDKSGLPSDRFSAERTGGSVSTLTIQRTQQEDSAVYLCASSLDRTFEAFFGQGTRLTVV.

The V gene is TRBV7-9, the J gene TRBJ2-5; D call uncertain. This CDR3 region has 14 residues. Germline V CDR1 and CDR2: SEHNR, FQNEAQ (reference sequence). V was shortened by 3 bases and J by 0 bases, with 8 bases between the two germline ends. CDR3 DNA sequence: TGTGCCAGCAGCTTTTTGAAGTACCAAGAGACCCAGTACTTC. Translated: CASSFLKYQETQYF.

The chain uses TRBV28 and TRBJ1-2; perhaps TRBD1 as D (5 bases). The CDR3 is 15 residues long. Germline V gene data show CDR1 as MDHEN and CDR2 as SYDVKM. Trimming removed 10 bases from V and 3 bases from J, with 21 bases in between. CDR3 nucleotide sequence: TGTGCCACGTATAGCCCGACAGAGCAATACTATGGCTACACCTTC. It is translated as CATYSPTEQYYGYTF.

This chain uses TRBV29-1 with TRBJ1-1; D is ambiguous. Germline values: CDR1 SQVTM, CDR2 ANQGSEA. Trimming removed 6 bases at V and 6 bases at J, with 23 bases between. The CDR3 totals 15 residues. The CDR3 loop is CSVRALPGLGAEAFF. Here the CDR3 DNA reads TGCAGCGTACGGGCCTTACCAGGTCTCGGCGCTGAAGCTTTCTTT.

V gene TRBV7-3 combines with J gene TRBJ2-7; unclear D gene. The CDR3 has 13 residues. V was shortened by 5 bases and J by 5 bases, with 13 bases between the two germline ends. Germline CDR1 and CDR2: SGHTA and FQGTGA. For the CDR3, the DNA is TGTGCCAGCAGCCCGAACCCTTACAACGAGCAGTACTTC. Protein sequence: CASSPNPYNEQYF.

The rearrangement uses TRBV5-1 and TRBJ2-1, with a possible D match to TRBD2 (6 bases). The CDR3 is 15 residues long. CDR1 SGHRS and CDR2 YFSETQ come from the germline V gene. V lost 1 base and J 6 bases, leaving 14 bases between the germline ends. CDR3 residues: CASSLSDAGSNEQFF. CDR3 coding DNA: TGCGCCAGCAGCTTGTCCGACGCGGGGTCCAATGAGCAGTTCTTC.

The CDR3 DNA reads as TGCGCCAGCAGCCCTATAAGAGGATTAAGAGACCGGTACTTC. Translating it yields CASSPIRGLRDRYF. The rearrangement links TRBV4-1 to TRBJ2-5; D call uncertain. The CDR3 runs 14 residues. Germline values: CDR1 MGHRA, CDR2 YSYEKL. Trimming removed 4 bases at V and 13 bases at J, with 22 bases between.

In its sample, this clonotype was seen a few times. The chain couples TRBV12-3 or TRBV12-4 to TRBJ2-7; 9 nucleotides line up with TRBD1. This CDR3 region has 15 residues. V shed 5 bases and J 1 base; nucleotides not matched to a gene: 6. CDR3 amino acids: CASSLRQGGSYEQYF. CDR3 nucleotide sequence: TGTGCCAGCAGTCTCAGACAGGGGGGTTCCTACGAGCAGTACTTC.

This rearrangement joins TRBV27 to TRBJ2-2; weak D call: TRBD2 (6 bases). Trimming shortened V by 8 bases and J by 7 bases, and 17 bases separated the two germline ends. Germline V gene data show CDR1 as MNHEY and CDR2 as SMNVEV (reference sequence). The CDR3 is 14 amino acids. CDR3 DNA sequence: TGTGCCAGCCGAACGGGACTTATACGCGGGGAGCTGTTTTTT. Translating gives CASRTGLIRGELFF.

A word on this clonotype: At one of its ends the junction is not consistent with the germline gene, which may arise from a read error. The V call is TRBV20-1, the J call TRBJ2-7; 7 bases map to TRBD2. Germline V CDR1 and CDR2: DFQATT, SNEGSKA (reference sequence). The CDR3 runs 15 residues. The CDR3: CSAREGLAVTYEQCF. The CDR3 DNA reads as TGCAGTGCTAGAGAAGGCCTAGCGGTCACCTACGAGCAGTGCTTC.

The chain uses TRBV20-1 and TRBJ1-1, with D perhaps matching TRBD1 (6 bases). The ends were cut back, 8 bases at V and 4 bases at J, with 20 bases in the middle. Germline V lookup: CDR1 DFQATT, CDR2 SNEGSKA (reference sequence). CDR3 size: 14 residues. The CDR3 here is CSPRGGGSGTEAFF. In DNA, the CDR3 is TGCAGTCCCAGAGGGGGGGGCTCGGGCACTGAAGCTTTCTTT.

The chain is built from TRBV12-3 or TRBV12-4 and TRBJ2-5; tentatively, D is TRBD2 (5 bases). V was trimmed by 4 bases and J by 4 bases, leaving 16 bases between them. The CDR3 is 15 residues long. The CDR3: CASSSSRDRGETQYF. The CDR3 DNA sequence: TGTGCCAGCAGTTCCAGCCGGGATCGCGGAGAGACCCAGTACTTC.

This chain joins TRBV27 and TRBJ1-1, with TRBD1 as a possible D gene (5 bases). This CDR3 is 14 amino acids long. Trimming pared 7 bases from V and 7 bases from J, leaving 19 bases between. Germline CDR1 reads MNHEY; CDR2 reads SMNVEV (reference sequence). CDR3 coding DNA: TGTGCCAGCATTGGGGGGGTTTTTTATGATGAAGCTTTCTTT. Translation: CASIGGVFYDEAFF.

The chain recombines TRBV6-1 with TRBJ2-7, with D uncertain. The V end lost 6 bases, the J end lost 0 bases, and 9 bases lay between the germline ends. This CDR3 has 13 amino acids. The V gene's germline CDR1 is MNHNS and CDR2 SASEGT. The DNA of the CDR3 is TGTGCCAGCAGGGCTTTACCCTCCTACGAGCAGTACTTC. Protein sequence: CASRALPSYEQYF.